Following are 9 T cell receptor beta chains from one sample sequenced in a study of T cell responses to AZD1222 COVID-19 vaccine. Sequencing was performed with immunoSEQ multiplex PCR; in TCRdb, only in-frame clones are kept and a portion is missing. This sample carries 250,000 or so clones, approximately 95% of them seen once, and the ten largest clones take about 0.5%. The sequenced sample was peripheral blood, obtained on day 0 of AZD1222 vaccination. Receptors originate from an adult in good health.

The V gene is TRBV2, the J gene TRBJ2-5; possible D gene TRBD1, 5 bases. This CDR3 has 12 residues. Germline assignment: CDR1 SNHLY and CDR2 FYNNEI. V lost 6 bases and J 4 bases, leaving 9 bases between the germline ends. The CDR3 nucleotides read TGTGCCAGCAGCAGGGAAGCAGAGACCCAGTACTTC. Translation gives CASSREAETQYF.

This clone appeared once. The chain links TRBV4-1 to TRBJ1-2; D gene unclear. CDR1 and CDR2 (germline): MGHRA, YSYEKL. V was trimmed by 4 bases and J by 8 bases, leaving 14 bases between them. The CDR3 extends over 13 amino acids. The CDR3 DNA sequence: TGCGCCAGCAGCCTCGCCCGGGGTAGGGGCTACACCTTC. This codes for CASSLARGRGYTF.

The V call is TRBV5-4, the J call TRBJ1-3; D ambiguous. Deletions cut 0 bases from V and 5 bases from J, with 6 bases between. This CDR3 is built from 13 residues. Germline CDR1 reads SGHNT; CDR2 reads YYREEE (reference sequence). CDR3 residues: CASSLAGRNTIYF. CDR3 coding DNA: TGTGCCAGCAGCTTGGCTGGTAGAAACACCATATATTTT.

V and J are TRBV7-3 and TRBJ1-1, with TRBD1 as a possible D gene (6 bases). Germline V gene data show CDR1 as SGHTA and CDR2 as FQGTGA. Trimming took off 5 bases at V and 0 bases at J, with 10 bases between the two ends. The CDR3 is 14 amino acids. This CDR3 is CASSLQGMNTEAFF. CDR3 bases: TGTGCCAGCAGCCTACAGGGAATGAACACTGAAGCTTTCTTT.

The rearrangement uses TRBV5-1 and TRBJ1-2; the match to TRBD1 covers 8 bases. Germline CDR1 is SGHRS and CDR2 is YFSETQ. The CDR3 loop spans 15 amino acids. Trimming removed 4 bases from V and 4 bases from J; junction bases left unmatched: 9. Here the CDR3 DNA reads TGCGCCAGCAGCACGGGACAGGCTGTTAGCTATGGCTACACCTTC. Its translation: CASSTGQAVSYGYTF.

This chain links TRBV6-5 with TRBJ2-1, with no clear D. The germline CDR1 and CDR2 sequences are MNHEY and SVGAGI. V was trimmed by 7 bases and J by 6 bases, leaving 16 bases between them. The CDR3 is 14 residues long. CDR3 residues: CASKLTPSGNEQFF. DNA for the CDR3: TGTGCCAGCAAATTGACGCCGAGTGGCAATGAGCAGTTCTTC.

The chain links TRBV11-3 to TRBJ2-1; D is uncertain. The V gene's germline CDR1 is SGHNT and CDR2 YENEEA. V was pared by 1 base and J by 9 bases, with 16 bases between. CDR3 size: 15 residues. As DNA, the CDR3 is TGTGCCAGCAGCTTAGGGGTTCAAGATGACCCTGAGCAGTTCTTC. It specifies CASSLGVQDDPEQFF.

The rearrangement joins TRBV5-1 to TRBJ2-1; 8 bases align to TRBD2. CDR1 and CDR2 (germline): SGHRS, YFSETQ. Trimming at V came to 4 bases and at J to 3 bases, leaving 12 bases not matched to a gene. CDR3 length: 17 residues. Written as DNA, the CDR3 is TGCGCCAGCAGCCCGGGAGGGTTTAGCGCTTTCTACAATGAGCAGTTCTTC. Translated: CASSPGGFSAFYNEQFF.

The chain recombines TRBV11-2 with TRBJ2-7; 12 nucleotides match TRBD2. Germline assignment: CDR1 SGHAT and CDR2 FQNNGV. The CDR3 runs 15 residues. With V trimmed by 3 bases and J by 4 bases, 4 bases remained unmatched. CDR3 region: CASSFSSGRAYEQYF. For the CDR3, the DNA is TGTGCCAGCAGCTTTTCTAGCGGGAGGGCTTACGAGCAGTACTTC. Supplemented by reference TRBV11-2 and TRBJ2-7, the full variable domain reads EAGVAQSPRYKIIEKRQSVAFWCNPISGHATLYWYQQILGQGPKLLIQFQNNGVVDDSQLPKDRFSAERLKGVDSTLKIQPAKLEDSAVYLCASSFSSGRAYEQYFGPGTRLTVT.